The 27 T cell receptor beta chains below come from one sample, sequenced in a study of early T cells in non-severe SARS-CoV-2 infection. TCRdb processed the 5' RACE reads anew with MiXCR; each CDR3 protein has one entry. The profile shows some 30,000 distinct CDR3 sequences, around 4.1% of them singletons. Sequenced material: whole blood. The receptors were sampled from an adult who was a healthcare worker with PCR-confirmed SARS-CoV-2 infection or an uninfected control (not recorded which).

This clonotype was observed at least ten times. The chain is built from TRBV11-3 and TRBJ2-4; D call uncertain. The CDR3 length is 16 residues. The germline CDR1 and CDR2 sequences are SGHNT and YENEEA. Trimming took 3 bases from V and 2 from J, leaving 14 bases between them. The CDR3 region has the DNA TGTGCCAGCAGCTTCGAGCGAATCCCTCCCAAAAACATTCAGTACTTC. As protein: CASSFERIPPKNIQYF.

This clonotype was detected many times. This sequence joins TRBV14 and TRBJ2-7; TRBD2 matches at 9 bases. Trimming removed 1 base from V and 6 bases from J; junction bases left unmatched: 7. Germline V gene lookup returns CDR1 SGHDN and CDR2 FVKESK. The CDR3 runs 15 residues. CDR3 loop: CASSQVGGAGGEQYF. CDR3 DNA: TGTGCCAGCAGCCAAGTCGGCGGAGCGGGGGGCGAGCAGTACTTC. Full variable domain (rest looked up from reference TRBV14 and TRBJ2-7): EAGVTQFPSHSVIEKGQTVTLRCDPISGHDNLYWYRRVMGKEIKFLLHFVKESKQDESGMPNNRFLAERTGGTYSTLKVQPAELEDSGVYFCASSQVGGAGGEQYFGPGTRLTVT.

Ten or more counts support this clonotype. This sequence joins TRBV5-1 and TRBJ1-6, with D possibly TRBD1 on 5 matching bases. The V gene's germline CDR1 is SGHRS and CDR2 YFSETQ. V lost 2 bases, J lost 8 bases, and 17 bases lay in between. The CDR3 is made up of 16 amino acids. CDR3 coding DNA: TGCGCCAGCAGCTTACAACCGGGACGGATCGATTCACCCCTCCACTTT. Protein product: CASSLQPGRIDSPLHF.

This clonotype was counted many times. The V and J genes are TRBV5-1 and TRBJ2-3; TRBD1 or TRBD2 may be the D gene (5 bases each). Per germline, CDR1 SGHRS and CDR2 YFSETQ. Trimming removed 0 bases from V and 1 base from J, with 9 bases in between. The length of the CDR3 is 15 residues. The DNA for the CDR3 is TGCGCCAGCAGCTTGGCGGGGCATGGCACAGATACGCAGTATTTT. It specifies CASSLAGHGTDTQYF.

This clonotype was recorded many times. The genes are TRBV12-3 or TRBV12-4 and TRBJ2-5, with TRBD1 as a possible D gene (6 bases). Trimming shortened V by 6 bases and J by 3 bases, and 11 bases separated the two germline ends. CDR3 length: 13 residues. Here the CDR3 reads CASRADRKETQYF. CDR3 nucleotides: TGTGCCAGCAGGGCTGACAGGAAAGAGACCCAGTACTTC.

This clonotype was seen repeatedly, ten times or more. The V and J genes are TRBV5-1 and TRBJ2-7, with D perhaps TRBD1 or TRBD2 (5 bases each). Looked up from germline, CDR1 is SGHRS and CDR2 is YFSETQ. The V end lost 1 base, the J end lost 7 bases, and 15 bases lay between the germline ends. The CDR3 has 14 residues. CDR3 sequence reads: CASSLTGREGEQYF. CDR3 bases: TGCGCCAGCAGCTTGACGGGGCGAGAGGGAGAGCAGTACTTC.

This clonotype has just a few counts. The chain recombines TRBV7-9 with TRBJ2-2; TRBD2 might be the D (6 bases). Trimming took 4 bases from V and 5 from J, leaving 14 bases between them. The CDR3 runs 15 residues. Germline V lookup: CDR1 SEHNR, CDR2 FQNEAQ (reference sequence). The DNA of the CDR3 is TGTGCCAGCAGCTCCGCGGGACCCTTAACCGGGGAGCTGTTTTTT. It codes for CASSSAGPLTGELFF. Combining the CDR3 with reference TRBV7-9 and TRBJ2-2 gives the whole variable domain DTGVSQNPRHKITKRGQNVTFRCDPISEHNRLYWYRQTLGQGPEFLTYFQNEAQLEKSRLLSDRFSAERPKGSFSTLEIQRTEQGDSAMYLCASSSAGPLTGELFFGEGSRLTVL.

In this sample, this clonotype turned up many times. The genes are TRBV20-1 and TRBJ1-3; D might be TRBD1 (5 bases). This CDR3 region has 17 residues. The germline V and J ends were trimmed by 6 bases and 0 bases, with 21 bases remaining between them. The germline V gene encodes CDR1 DFQATT and CDR2 SNEGSKA (reference sequence). The DNA of the CDR3 is TGCAGTGCCATGTCCGCGACAGTCGCCCTCTCTGGAAACACCATATATTTT. Protein sequence: CSAMSATVALSGNTIYF.

This clonotype appeared many times. The rearrangement links TRBV7-2 to TRBJ2-7; the D gene is possibly TRBD1 (5 bases). Germline CDR1 is SGHTA and CDR2 is FQGNSA. V dropped 2 bases and J dropped 2 bases, with 13 bases sitting between them. This CDR3 spans 15 amino acids. CDR3 protein: CASSLRLDTTYEQYF. The CDR3 DNA is TGTGCCAGCAGCTTACGATTGGACACCACCTACGAGCAGTACTTC.

This clonotype was seen more than once but under ten times. DNA of the CDR3: TGTGCCAGTAGCGCCACAGCGGGGGGGCGGAATGAGCAGTTCTTC. It is translated as CASSATAGGRNEQFF. The chain joins TRBV19 to TRBJ2-1; 10 bases fit TRBD2. The CDR3 covers 15 residues. CDR1 is LNHDA and CDR2 is SQIVND in the germline V gene (reference sequence). Trimming removed 6 bases from V and 7 bases from J; junction bases left unmatched: 9.

This clonotype has ten or more counts. The J gene is TRBJ1-6, the V gene TRBV7-3; TRBD1 might be the D (6 bases). V dropped 3 bases and J dropped 8 bases, with 14 bases sitting between them. Germline V gene sequence: CDR1 SGHTA, CDR2 FQGTGA. There are 15 residues in the CDR3. CDR3 coding DNA: TGTGCCAGCAGCTTGTGGGGGGCGAAGGATTCACCCCTCCACTTT. This sequence encodes CASSLWGAKDSPLHF.

V usage is TRBV12-3 or TRBV12-4 and J usage is TRBJ1-2; no reliable D call. V lost 6 bases, J lost 8 bases, and 16 bases lay in between. The CDR3 extends over 13 amino acids. CDR3 bases: TGTGCCAGCAGCCCCGTGGGAGGGAGAGGCTACACCTTC. Translated: CASSPVGGRGYTF.

V and J are TRBV5-1 and TRBJ1-1, with 9 positions matching TRBD1. CDR3 length: 15 amino acids. V dropped 5 bases and J dropped 5; count of bases not matched to a gene: 10. Looked up from germline, CDR1 is SGHRS and CDR2 is YFSETQ. The CDR3 sequence is CASSLSPDRGTEAFF. The CDR3 DNA follows: TGCGCCAGCAGTCTATCCCCGGACAGGGGAACTGAAGCTTTCTTT.

At least ten counts were recorded for this clonotype. The rearrangement joins TRBV20-1 to TRBJ2-1; tentatively, D is TRBD1 or TRBD2 (5 bases each). CDR3 length: 12 amino acids. Germline V gene lookup returns CDR1 DFQATT and CDR2 SNEGSKA (reference sequence). Written as DNA, the CDR3 is TGCAGGACCGGGACGACAAACAATGAGCAGTTCTTC. Translated, it gives CRTGTTNNEQFF.

This clonotype was picked up many times. The chain links TRBV7-9 to TRBJ2-6, with TRBD1 identical over 11 bases. V shed 3 bases and J 0 bases; nucleotides not matched to a gene: 7. Looked up from germline, CDR1 is SEHNR and CDR2 is FQNEAQ (reference sequence). The CDR3 runs to 19 residues. CDR3 region: CASSFPGTGGLSGANVLTF. In DNA, the CDR3 is TGTGCCAGCAGCTTCCCCGGGACAGGGGGTCTCTCTGGGGCCAACGTCCTGACTTTC.

This clonotype was observed many times. This chain's CDR3 is CASTQGLNTEAFF. In nucleotides, the CDR3 is TGTGCCAGCACTCAGGGCTTGAACACTGAAGCTTTCTTT. The V gene is TRBV6-1, the J gene TRBJ1-1; possible D gene TRBD1, 5 bases. Germline values: CDR1 MNHNS, CDR2 SASEGT. The CDR3 runs to 13 residues. Deletions cut 7 bases from V and 0 bases from J, with 9 bases between.

This clonotype was detected many times. The chain joins TRBV12-3 or TRBV12-4 to TRBJ2-2; 12 bases agree with TRBD1. This CDR3 comprises 18 residues. Germline trimming cut 2 bases from V and 7 bases from J; bases unmatched to any gene: 11. DNA of the CDR3: TGTGCCAGCAGTTTATCCCGGGGGGGACAGGGGGCCATCGGGGAGCTGTTTTTT. Its translation is CASSLSRGGQGAIGELFF.

In its sample, this clonotype was seen many times. The rearrangement links TRBV11-3 to TRBJ2-5, with D perhaps matching TRBD1 (5 bases). Germline values: CDR1 SGHNT, CDR2 YENEEA. The CDR3 has 15 amino acids. Trimming removed 5 bases from V and 0 bases from J, with 13 bases in between. CDR3 region: CASSVGGRDQETQYF. The CDR3 DNA follows: TGTGCCAGCAGCGTCGGCGGCAGGGACCAAGAGACCCAGTACTTC.

This clonotype was seen at least ten times. The rearrangement joins TRBV15 to TRBJ2-5; no clear D. CDR3 length: 13 residues. The germline V gene encodes CDR1 LNHNV and CDR2 YYDKDF (reference sequence). V lost 3 bases and J lost 0, with 5 bases in between. This chain's CDR3 is CATSREHQETQYF. Here the CDR3 DNA reads TGTGCCACCAGCAGGGAACACCAAGAGACCCAGTACTTC.

This clonotype has more than one count but fewer than ten. This chain uses TRBV12-3 or TRBV12-4 with TRBJ2-7; possible D gene TRBD2, 6 bases. The CDR3 length is 14 residues. V was trimmed by 5 bases and J by 6 bases, leaving 17 bases between them. DNA for the CDR3: TGTGCCAGCAGTCCTGGCGGGGCGCCGGCCGAGCAGTACTTC. This gives the protein CASSPGGAPAEQYF.

This clonotype was recorded many times. V usage is TRBV18 and J usage is TRBJ2-6, with D possibly being TRBD1 (5 bases). V dropped 3 bases and J dropped 0 bases, with 12 bases sitting between them. Per germline, CDR1 KGHSH and CDR2 LQKENI. The CDR3 has 17 residues. The CDR3 loop is CASSPAGPNSGANVLTF. CDR3 in DNA: TGTGCCAGCTCACCCGCAGGGCCGAACTCTGGGGCCAACGTCCTGACTTTC. Looking up the rest from reference TRBV18 and TRBJ2-6 gives the full variable domain: NAGVMQNPRHLVRRRGQEARLRCSPMKGHSHVYWYRQLPEEGLKFMVYLQKENIIDESGMPKERFSAEFPKEGPSILRIQQVVRGDSAAYFCASSPAGPNSGANVLTFGAGSRLTVL.

This clonotype is deemed medium-sized (0.01 to 0.1%). The J gene is TRBJ1-2, the V gene TRBV20-1; D gene uncertain. CDR3 length equals 13 residues. Looked up from germline, CDR1 is DFQATT and CDR2 is SNEGSKA (reference sequence). Trimming cost V 3 bases and J 0 bases, with 8 bases left between them. The CDR3 spells CSASMVANYGYTF. DNA of the CDR3: TGCAGTGCTAGTATGGTAGCTAACTATGGCTACACCTTC.

Many counts were recorded for this clonotype. This chain connects TRBV5-1 to TRBJ2-1, with D hard to call. CDR1 is SGHRS and CDR2 is YFSETQ in the germline V gene. V was clipped by 4 bases and J by 3 bases, with 8 bases between them. This CDR3 has 13 residues. The CDR3 loop is CASSVPDYNEQFF. CDR3 sequence (DNA): TGCGCCAGCAGCGTTCCGGACTACAATGAGCAGTTCTTC.

This clonotype was detected ten times or more. This sequence joins TRBV11-1 and TRBJ2-5, with D hard to call. The germline V gene encodes CDR1 SGHAT and CDR2 FQDESV (reference sequence). This CDR3 has 13 amino acids. The V end lost 1 base, the J end lost 3 bases, and 6 bases lay between the germline ends. DNA of the CDR3: TGTGCCAGCAGCTTAGATGTAGAAGAGACCCAGTACTTC. As protein: CASSLDVEETQYF. The full variable domain, in which reference TRBV11-1 and TRBJ2-5 provide the parts outside the CDR3, is EAEVAQSPRYKITEKSQAVAFWCDPISGHATLYWYRQILGQGPELLVQFQDESVVDDSQLPKDRFSAERLKGVDSTLKIQPAELGDSAMYLCASSLDVEETQYFGPGTRLLVL.

This clonotype came up once. The V call is TRBV7-9, the J call TRBJ2-2; perhaps D is TRBD1 or TRBD2 (5 bases each). The germline V gene has CDR1 SEHNR and CDR2 FQNEAQ (reference sequence). V was trimmed by 3 bases and J by 0 bases, leaving 20 bases between them. CDR3 length: 19 residues. As DNA, the CDR3 is TGTGCCAGCAGCTTTAAGGTTCTAGGCTGGGACGCGAACACCGGGGAGCTGTTTTTT. It specifies CASSFKVLGWDANTGELFF.

This clonotype showed up many times. The V and J genes are TRBV7-9 and TRBJ2-5, with D tentatively TRBD1 (6 bases). V gave up 2 bases and J gave up 5 bases, with 15 bases separating them. The CDR3 consists of 15 residues. Per germline, CDR1 SEHNR and CDR2 FQNEAQ (reference sequence). CDR3 bases: TGTGCCAGCAGCTTATATTTTCCAGGGGCGGAGACCCAGTACTTC. It codes for CASSLYFPGAETQYF. Using reference TRBV7-9 and TRBJ2-5 for the parts outside the CDR3, the full variable domain is DTGVSQNPRHKITKRGQNVTFRCDPISEHNRLYWYRQTLGQGPEFLTYFQNEAQLEKSRLLSDRFSAERPKGSFSTLEIQRTEQGDSAMYLCASSLYFPGAETQYFGPGTRLLVL.

This clonotype was recorded many times. The rearrangement joins TRBV6-1 to TRBJ2-5, with D perhaps being TRBD1 or TRBD2 (5 bases each). CDR1 and CDR2 (germline): MNHNS, SASEGT. V shed 3 bases and J shed 5 bases, with 16 bases lying between them. The CDR3 is 15 amino acids. DNA for the CDR3: TGTGCCAGCAGTGAGGGGGACCTCTATAAGGAGACCCAGTACTTC. Translation gives CASSEGDLYKETQYF.